This T cell receptor beta chain was recorded in a study of CD8 T cells in Susac syndrome. On the study more broadly: Blood was drawn from Susac syndrome patients while they were therapy-naive, on corticosteroids, or on intravenous immunoglobulin alone.

Reverse transcription used about 0.5 to 1 ug RNA and random hexamers. Coverage of TCR beta CDR3 amplification by immunoSEQ multiplex PCR extended to 54 Vbeta and 13 Jbeta. TCRdb itself ran the immunoSEQ multiplex PCR reads through MiXCR, one entry per CDR3 protein. The sample lists roughly 200,000 distinct CDR3 sequences, about 93% seen once, with 0.099% in the top ten. The V and J ends lost 1 base and 4 bases respectively, with 6 bases between them. Germline CDR1 SGHRS, CDR2 YFSETQ. This CDR3 is built from 13 residues. Sequenced material: CD4+ T cells from PBMCs. The rearrangement joins TRBV5-1 to TRBJ1-5, with no clear D. This clonotype originated in a human donor with Susac syndrome. CDR3 sequence: CASSLSENQPQHF. Here the CDR3 DNA reads TGCGCCAGCAGCTTGTCCGAAAATCAGCCCCAGCATTTT.